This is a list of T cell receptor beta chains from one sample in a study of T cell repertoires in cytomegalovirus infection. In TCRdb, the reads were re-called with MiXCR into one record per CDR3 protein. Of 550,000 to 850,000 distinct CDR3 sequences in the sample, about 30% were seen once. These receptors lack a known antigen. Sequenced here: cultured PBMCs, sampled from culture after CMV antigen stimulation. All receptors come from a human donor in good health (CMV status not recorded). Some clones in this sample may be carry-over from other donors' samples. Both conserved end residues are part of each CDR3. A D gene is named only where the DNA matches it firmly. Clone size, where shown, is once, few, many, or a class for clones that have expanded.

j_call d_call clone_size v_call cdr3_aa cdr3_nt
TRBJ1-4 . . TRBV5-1 CASSGGDLGEKLFF TGCGCCAGCAGCGGGGGAGATTTGGGGGAAAAACTGTTTTTT
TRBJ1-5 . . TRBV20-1 CSARPPGRNNQPQHF TGCAGTGCTAGACCGCCGGGACGGAACAATCAGCCCCAGCATTTT
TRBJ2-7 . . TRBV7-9 CASSLGEFGGDEQYF TGTGCCAGCAGCTTAGGAGAATTCGGGGGCGACGAGCAGTACTTC
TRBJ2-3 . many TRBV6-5 CASSYGAGADTQYF TGTGCCAGCAGTTACGGGGCAGGGGCAGATACGCAGTATTTT
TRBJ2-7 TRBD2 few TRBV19 CASSIGDRSGGAHEQYF TGTGCCAGTAGTATAGGGGATCGGAGCGGGGGGGCCCACGAGCAGTACTTC
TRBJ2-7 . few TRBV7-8 CASSLVTAGYEQYF TGTGCCAGCAGCTTAGTTACAGCGGGCTACGAGCAGTACTTC
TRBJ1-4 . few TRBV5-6 CASSFSVKSNEKLFF TGTGCCAGCAGCTTCTCTGTGAAGAGTAATGAAAAACTGTTTTTT
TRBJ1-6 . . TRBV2 CASSRALFLNSPLHF TGTGCCAGCAGCCGGGCCCTATTTTTAAATTCACCCCTCCACTTT
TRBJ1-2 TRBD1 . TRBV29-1 CSGGTEKNYGYTF TGCAGCGGGGGGACAGAGAAAAACTATGGCTACACCTTC
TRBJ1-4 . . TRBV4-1 CASSPGVQGREKLFF TGCGCCAGCAGCCCCGGTGTGCAGGGCCGAGAAAAACTGTTTTTT
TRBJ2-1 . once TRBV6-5 CASSYRFGQTSPYNEQFF TGTGCCAGCAGTTACAGGTTCGGCCAGACAAGCCCCTACAATGAGCAGTTCTTC
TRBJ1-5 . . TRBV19 CASTPGALDPPQHF TGTGCCAGTACCCCGGGGGCCCTGGATCCGCCCCAGCATTTT
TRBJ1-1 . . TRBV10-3 CAISESEGRAEAFF TGTGCCATCAGTGAGTCCGAAGGGCGAGCTGAAGCTTTCTTT
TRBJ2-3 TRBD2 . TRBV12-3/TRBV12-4 CASSKRLAGGSTDTQYF TGTGCCAGCAGTAAAAGACTAGCGGGGGGCAGCACAGATACGCAGTATTTT